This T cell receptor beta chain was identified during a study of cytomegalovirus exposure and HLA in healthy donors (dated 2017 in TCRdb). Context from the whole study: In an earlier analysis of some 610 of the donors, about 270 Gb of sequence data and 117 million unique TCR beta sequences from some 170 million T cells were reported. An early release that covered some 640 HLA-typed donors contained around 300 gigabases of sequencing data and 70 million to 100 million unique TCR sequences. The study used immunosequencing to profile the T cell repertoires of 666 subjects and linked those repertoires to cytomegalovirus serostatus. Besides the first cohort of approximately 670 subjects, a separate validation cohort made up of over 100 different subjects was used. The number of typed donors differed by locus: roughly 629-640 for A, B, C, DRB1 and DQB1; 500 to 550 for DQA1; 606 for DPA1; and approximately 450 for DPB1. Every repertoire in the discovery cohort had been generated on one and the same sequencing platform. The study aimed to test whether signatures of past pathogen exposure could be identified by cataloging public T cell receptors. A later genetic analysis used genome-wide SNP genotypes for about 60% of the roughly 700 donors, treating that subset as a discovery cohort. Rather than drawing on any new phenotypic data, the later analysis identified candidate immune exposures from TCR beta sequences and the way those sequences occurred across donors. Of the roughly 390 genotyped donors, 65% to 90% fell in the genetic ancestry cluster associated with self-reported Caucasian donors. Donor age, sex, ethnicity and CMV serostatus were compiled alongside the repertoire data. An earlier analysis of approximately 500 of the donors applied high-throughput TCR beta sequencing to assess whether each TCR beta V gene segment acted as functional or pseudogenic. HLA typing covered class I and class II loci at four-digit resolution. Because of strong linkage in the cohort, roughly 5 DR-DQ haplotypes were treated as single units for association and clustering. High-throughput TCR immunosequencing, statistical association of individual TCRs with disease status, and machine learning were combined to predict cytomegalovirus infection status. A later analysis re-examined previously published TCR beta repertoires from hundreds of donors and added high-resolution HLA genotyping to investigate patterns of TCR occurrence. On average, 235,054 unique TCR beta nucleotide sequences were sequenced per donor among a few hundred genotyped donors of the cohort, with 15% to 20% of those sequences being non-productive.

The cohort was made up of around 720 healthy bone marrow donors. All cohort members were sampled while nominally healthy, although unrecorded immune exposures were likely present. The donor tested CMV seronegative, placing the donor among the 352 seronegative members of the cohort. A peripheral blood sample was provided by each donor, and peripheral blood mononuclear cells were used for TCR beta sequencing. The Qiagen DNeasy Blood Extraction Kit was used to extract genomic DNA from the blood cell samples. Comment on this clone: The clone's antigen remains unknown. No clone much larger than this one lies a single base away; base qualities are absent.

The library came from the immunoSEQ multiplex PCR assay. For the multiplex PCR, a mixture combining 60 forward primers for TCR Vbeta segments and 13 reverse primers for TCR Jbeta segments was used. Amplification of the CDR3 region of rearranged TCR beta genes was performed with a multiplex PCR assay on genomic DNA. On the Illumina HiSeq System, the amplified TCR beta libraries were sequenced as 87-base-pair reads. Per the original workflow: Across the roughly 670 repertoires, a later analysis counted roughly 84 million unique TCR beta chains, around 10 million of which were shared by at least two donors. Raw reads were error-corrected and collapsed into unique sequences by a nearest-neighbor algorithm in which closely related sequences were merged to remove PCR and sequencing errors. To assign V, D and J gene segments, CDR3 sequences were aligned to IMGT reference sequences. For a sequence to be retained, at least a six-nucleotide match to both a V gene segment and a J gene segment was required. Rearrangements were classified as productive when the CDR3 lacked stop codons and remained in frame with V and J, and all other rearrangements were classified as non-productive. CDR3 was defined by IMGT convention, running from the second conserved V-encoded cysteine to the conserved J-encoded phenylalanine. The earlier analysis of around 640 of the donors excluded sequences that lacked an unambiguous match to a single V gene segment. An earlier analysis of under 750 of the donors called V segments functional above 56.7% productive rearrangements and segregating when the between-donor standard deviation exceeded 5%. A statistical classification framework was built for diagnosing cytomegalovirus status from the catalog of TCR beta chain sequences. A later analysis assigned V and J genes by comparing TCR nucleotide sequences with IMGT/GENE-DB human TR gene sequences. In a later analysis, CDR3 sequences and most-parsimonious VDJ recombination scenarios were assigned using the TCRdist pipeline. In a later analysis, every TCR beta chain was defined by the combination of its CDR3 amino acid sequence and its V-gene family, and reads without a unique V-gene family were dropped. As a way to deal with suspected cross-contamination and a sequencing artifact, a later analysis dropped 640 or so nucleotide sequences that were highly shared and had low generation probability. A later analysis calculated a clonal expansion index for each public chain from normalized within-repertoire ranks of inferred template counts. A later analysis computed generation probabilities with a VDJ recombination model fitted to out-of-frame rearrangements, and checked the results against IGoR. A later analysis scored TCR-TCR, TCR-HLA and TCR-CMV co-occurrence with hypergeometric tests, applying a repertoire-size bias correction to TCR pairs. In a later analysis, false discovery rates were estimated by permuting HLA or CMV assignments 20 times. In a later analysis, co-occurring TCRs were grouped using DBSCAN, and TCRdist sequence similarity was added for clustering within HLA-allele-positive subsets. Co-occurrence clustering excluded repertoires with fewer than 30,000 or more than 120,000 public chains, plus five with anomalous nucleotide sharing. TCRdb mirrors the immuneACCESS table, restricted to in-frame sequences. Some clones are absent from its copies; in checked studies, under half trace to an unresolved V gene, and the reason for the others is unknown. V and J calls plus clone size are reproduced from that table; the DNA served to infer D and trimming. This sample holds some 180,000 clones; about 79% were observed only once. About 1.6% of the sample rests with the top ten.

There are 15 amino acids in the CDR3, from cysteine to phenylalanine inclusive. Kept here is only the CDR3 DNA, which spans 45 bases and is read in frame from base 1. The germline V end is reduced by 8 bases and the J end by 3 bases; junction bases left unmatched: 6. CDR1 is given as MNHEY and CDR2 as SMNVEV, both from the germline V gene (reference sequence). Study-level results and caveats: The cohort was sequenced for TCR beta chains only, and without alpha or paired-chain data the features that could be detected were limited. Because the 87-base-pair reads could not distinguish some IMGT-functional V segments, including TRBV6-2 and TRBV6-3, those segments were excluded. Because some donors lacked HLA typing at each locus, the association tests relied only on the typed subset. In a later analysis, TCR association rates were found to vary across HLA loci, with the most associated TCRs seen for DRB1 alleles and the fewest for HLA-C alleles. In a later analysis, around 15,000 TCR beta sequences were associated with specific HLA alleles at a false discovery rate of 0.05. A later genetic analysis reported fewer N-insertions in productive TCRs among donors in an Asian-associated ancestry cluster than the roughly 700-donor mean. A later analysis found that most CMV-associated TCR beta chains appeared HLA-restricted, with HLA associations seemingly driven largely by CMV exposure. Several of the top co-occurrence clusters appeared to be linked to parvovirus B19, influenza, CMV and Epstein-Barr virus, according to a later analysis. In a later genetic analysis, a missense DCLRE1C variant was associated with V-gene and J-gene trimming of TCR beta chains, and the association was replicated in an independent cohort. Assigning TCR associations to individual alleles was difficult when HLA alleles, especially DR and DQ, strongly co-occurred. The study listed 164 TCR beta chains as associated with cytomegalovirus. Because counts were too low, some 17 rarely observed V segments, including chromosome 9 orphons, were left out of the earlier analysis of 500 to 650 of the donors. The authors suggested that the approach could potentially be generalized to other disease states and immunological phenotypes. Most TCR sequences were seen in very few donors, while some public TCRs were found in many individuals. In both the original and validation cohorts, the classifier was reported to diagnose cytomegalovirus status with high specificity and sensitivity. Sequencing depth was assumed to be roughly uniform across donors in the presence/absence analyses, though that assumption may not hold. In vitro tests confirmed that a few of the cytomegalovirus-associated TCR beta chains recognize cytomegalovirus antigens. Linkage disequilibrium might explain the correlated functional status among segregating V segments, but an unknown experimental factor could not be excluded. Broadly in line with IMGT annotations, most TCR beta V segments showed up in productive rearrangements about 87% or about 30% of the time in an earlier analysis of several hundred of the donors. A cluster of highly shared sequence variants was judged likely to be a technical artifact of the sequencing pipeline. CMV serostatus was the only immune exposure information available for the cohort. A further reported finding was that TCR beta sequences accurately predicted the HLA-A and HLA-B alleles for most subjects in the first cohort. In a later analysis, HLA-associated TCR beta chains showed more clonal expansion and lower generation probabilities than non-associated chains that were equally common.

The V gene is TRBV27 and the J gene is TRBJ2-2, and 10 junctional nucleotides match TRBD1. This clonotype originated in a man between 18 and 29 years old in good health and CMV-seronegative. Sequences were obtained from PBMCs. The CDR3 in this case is CASARGQGYTGELFF. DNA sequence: TGTGCCAGCGCGCGGGGACAGGGGTACACCGGGGAGCTGTTTTTT.